The clone carrying this T cell receptor (beta chain) was observed at least ten times. Its specificity is not known. This sample was taken from a study of naive and memory T cell subsets. From germline, CDR1 is LGHNA and CDR2 YSLEER. V was trimmed by 0 bases and J by 3 bases, leaving 12 bases between them. This CDR3 contains 16 residues. Both TRBC1 and TRBC2 were covered by a beta constant-region primer of two equimolar oligonucleotides. Four rounds of PCR amplified the ligated cDNA using nested alpha and beta constant-region primers plus SP2. TCRdb fed the UMI-ligation and nested PCR reads into MiXCR, producing one record per CDR3 protein. The data contain roughly 97,000 distinct CDR3 sequences, about 15% of them seen just once; the ten biggest clones take up about 3%. Regarding the study as a whole: Naive repertoires, especially CD8, held a few larger clonotypes, possibly memory cells re-expressing CD45RA. Diversity fell and Gini index rose from naive through CM, EM, EMRA.

The source material was naive CD8+ T cells from blood. This chain connects TRBV4-3 to TRBJ2-1; perhaps TRBD2 as D (6 bases). The clonotype was recovered from a human donor in good health. The CDR3 here is CASSQELEDYYNEQFF. CDR3 nucleotide sequence: TGCGCCAGCAGCCAAGAATTGGAGGACTACTACAATGAGCAGTTCTTC.